Listed below are T cell receptor beta chains from one sample, sequenced in a study of response to subunit inactivated influenza vaccine. TCRdb independently ran MiXCR on the RT-PCR reads; one entry per CDR3 protein. The sample consists of some 180,000 distinct CDR3 sequences, 9.2% of them appearing once. The sequenced sample was non-naive T cells sorted from PBMCs, obtained on the day of vaccination. These receptors came from a man aged 50 or older who received an inactivated influenza vaccine. Both conserved end residues are part of each CDR3. The D gene is left open where the match is weak. Expanded clones get a size class; other rows say once, few or many, or leave the size out.

TRBD1	few	TRBV4-2	TRBJ2-3	TGTGCCAGCAGCCACAAAGGGGACAGTTCTAGGATTGAGTATTTT	CASSHKGDSSRIEYF
-	few	TRBV24-1	TRBJ2-7	TGTGCCACCAGTGAGCCACAGGGACGCGAGCAGTACTTC	CATSEPQGREQYF
-	-	TRBV10-3	TRBJ2-7	TGTGCCATCAGTGAGGCAAGCGGATTGTTCTCCTACGAGCAGTACTTC	CAISEASGLFSYEQYF
-	few	TRBV2	TRBJ1-5	TGTGCCAGCACTGCGGGGGCGACTCAGCCCCAGCATTTT	CASTAGATQPQHF
-	-	TRBV20-1	TRBJ1-1	TGCAGTGCTGCCCGGGAAATGAACACTGAAGCTTTCTTT	CSAAREMNTEAFF
-	many	TRBV7-2	TRBJ2-3	TGTGCCAGCAGCTTAAGCCTAGCAGGGGATACGCAGTATTTT	CASSLSLAGDTQYF
TRBD1	-	TRBV7-2	TRBJ2-3	TGTGCCAGCAGCTTAGTAGGGGGGAGACAGGGGGCAGATACGCAGTATTTT	CASSLVGGRQGADTQYF
-	many	TRBV11-2	TRBJ2-7	TGTGCCAGCAGCTTAGGGACAGAGTACGAGCAGTACTTC	CASSLGTEYEQYF
-	-	TRBV7-3	TRBJ2-1	TGTGCCAGCAGCCCACTTGTTGGGATACACTACAATGAGCAGTTCTTC	CASSPLVGIHYNEQFF
TRBD1	few	TRBV5-1	TRBJ1-1	TGCGCCAGCAGCTTGGGACAGGGGTGGAACGAAGCTTTCTTT	CASSLGQGWNEAFF
-	-	TRBV5-1	TRBJ2-1	TGCGCCAGCAGCTTGGGGTCAAAGGGTAATGAGCAGTTCTTC	CASSLGSKGNEQFF
TRBD1	many	TRBV12-3/TRBV12-4	TRBJ1-5	TGTGCCAGCAGCCTTTCAGGACAGGGGAGCAATCAGCCCCAGCATTTT	CASSLSGQGSNQPQHF
TRBD1	once	TRBV5-4	TRBJ1-3	TGTGCCAGCAGCGTCACAGGGGTCTCTGGAAACACCATATATTTT	CASSVTGVSGNTIYF
-	few	TRBV5-1	TRBJ1-1	TGCGCCAGCAGCTTGGTTGGCAGCGCGAACACTGAAGCTTTCTTT	CASSLVGSANTEAFF
-	few	TRBV7-3	TRBJ1-1	TGTGCCAGCAGCTTAGGACAGCCCTCGGAAGCTTTCTTT	CASSLGQPSEAFF
TRBD1	-	TRBV28	TRBJ2-7	TGTGCCAGCAGACCCGACAGGGGAGGCTACGAGCAGTACTTC	CASRPDRGGYEQYF
TRBD2	few	TRBV9	TRBJ2-3	TGTGCCAGCAGCCCGGGGGGGGCGCAGCCAGATACGCAGTATTTT	CASSPGGAQPDTQYF
TRBD1	few	TRBV6-5	TRBJ2-1	TGTGCCAGCAGTTACTCGTGGACAGGTAATAATGAGCAGTTCTTC	CASSYSWTGNNEQFF
-	-	TRBV7-2	TRBJ1-6	TGTGCCAGCAGCTTGGGGGGCAGCGGTTCACCCCTCCACTTT	CASSLGGSGSPLHF
-	-	TRBV6-1	TRBJ2-1	TGTGCCAGCAAATATGGGGACCCCTCCTACAATGAGCAGTTCTTC	CASKYGDPSYNEQFF
-	few	TRBV20-1	TRBJ2-1	TGCAGTGCCACACCAGGGGAAGGGCAGTTCTTC	CSATPGEGQFF
-	few	TRBV3-1	TRBJ2-5	TGTGCCAGCAGCCAAAACCCGAGAGAGACCCAGTACTTC	CASSQNPRETQYF
TRBD1	few	TRBV5-1	TRBJ1-1	TGCGCCAGCAGCTTGGAGGGGGCAACTGAAGCTTTCTTT	CASSLEGATEAFF
-	few	TRBV11-3	TRBJ2-1	TGTGCCAGCAGCTTAGTGAGGGGTAGCTCCTACAATGAGCAGTTCTTC	CASSLVRGSSYNEQFF
TRBD1	few	TRBV20-1	TRBJ1-1	TGCAGTGCTACTAGACAGGGTACCTTCATGAACACTGAAGCTTTCTTT	CSATRQGTFMNTEAFF
-	many	TRBV29-1	TRBJ2-1	TGCAGCGGATGGTTAGCGGAGGCCCAGTTCTTC	CSGWLAEAQFF
-	-	TRBV7-9	TRBJ1-2	TGTGCCAGCAGCTCGCAGGGGATGGAGGGCTACACCTTC	CASSSQGMEGYTF
-	-	TRBV5-1	TRBJ2-5	TGCGCCAGCAGGCTGGGCGTAGAGACCCAGTACTTC	CASRLGVETQYF
-	few	TRBV29-1	TRBJ1-2	TGCAGCGTTGGCAGCACCAACTATGGCTACACCTTC	CSVGSTNYGYTF
TRBD2	few	TRBV29-1	TRBJ2-1	TGCAGCGGTGGACTAGCGGGAGGCAATGAGCAGTTCTTC	CSGGLAGGNEQFF
-	-	TRBV7-7	TRBJ2-7	TGTGCTAGCAGTACGGCAAACGCCCGCGGCCAATCCTACGAGCAGTACTTC	CASSTANARGQSYEQYF
-	few	TRBV12-3/TRBV12-4	TRBJ1-2	TGTGCCAGCAGTTTAGTGTTCCGGGGGGCTGGCTATGGCTACACCTTC	CASSLVFRGAGYGYTF
TRBD2	few	TRBV7-6	TRBJ2-3	TGTGCCAGCAGCTTGCTGACTAGCGGCAGCACAGATACGCAGTATTTT	CASSLLTSGSTDTQYF
-	-	TRBV5-5	TRBJ1-2	TGTGCCAGCAGCTGGGACGGGGCTAACTATGGCTACACCTTC	CASSWDGANYGYTF
-	few	TRBV20-1	TRBJ2-7	TGCAGTGCAAGGAGTTACGAGCAGTACTTC	CSARSYEQYF
TRBD1	few	TRBV20-1	TRBJ2-7	TGCAGTGCCACTAGTCCCGGGACAGGGGGGAGATACGAGCAGTACTTC	CSATSPGTGGRYEQYF
TRBD2	few	TRBV5-1	TRBJ2-3	TGCGCCAGCAGCTCTTGGACTAGCGGGGGAGATACGCAGTATTTT	CASSSWTSGGDTQYF
TRBD2	few	TRBV6-2/TRBV6-3	TRBJ2-7	TGTGCCAGCAGTTACAACCCCGGGACTAGCGGGAGTTTGTACGAGCAGTACTTC	CASSYNPGTSGSLYEQYF
TRBD2	few	TRBV7-9	TRBJ2-3	TGTGCCAGCAGCAACGGACTAGCCGGGGCAGATACGCAGTATTTT	CASSNGLAGADTQYF
-	few	TRBV12-3/TRBV12-4	TRBJ1-1	TGTGCCAGCAGTCTCAGGCCCACTGAAGCTTTCTTT	CASSLRPTEAFF
TRBD2	few	TRBV7-2	TRBJ2-7	TGTGCCAGCAGCCCCGGACTAGCCGCGAGCTCCTACGAGCAGTACTTC	CASSPGLAASSYEQYF
-	many	TRBV6-2/TRBV6-3	TRBJ2-2	TGTGCCAGCAGTTACGGGGGTCCAACGAACACCGGGGAGCTGTTTTTT	CASSYGGPTNTGELFF
TRBD2	-	TRBV3-1	TRBJ2-5	TGTGCCAGCAGCCAAGTGGCTAGCGGGAGGGCCTTCAAGACCCAGTACTTC	CASSQVASGRAFKTQYF
TRBD1	-	TRBV30	TRBJ2-7	TGTGCCTGGAGCAGACAGGGGCGCGGGTACGAGCAGTACTTC	CAWSRQGRGYEQYF
TRBD2	-	TRBV20-1	TRBJ2-3	TGCAGTGCTAGAGGAAGCGGGGGGGCCGTAGATACGCAGTATTTT	CSARGSGGAVDTQYF
-	few	TRBV4-1	TRBJ1-2	TGCGCCAGCAGCCAAGACCTAGCTGGGGGCTACACCTTC	CASSQDLAGGYTF
-	many	TRBV6-2/TRBV6-3	TRBJ2-7	TGTGCCAGCAGTTACCAACGAACCTACGAGCAGTACTTC	CASSYQRTYEQYF
TRBD1	many	TRBV12-3/TRBV12-4	TRBJ1-5	TGTGCCAGCAGTCCCGGGACAGGGCGTTCCCCTCAGCCCCAGCATTTT	CASSPGTGRSPQPQHF
-	few	TRBV2	TRBJ1-1	TGTGCCAGCAGTGTCGAGCCTGGGGGACTGTTGAACACTGAAGCTTTCTTT	CASSVEPGGLLNTEAFF
TRBD1	-	TRBV7-9	TRBJ2-5	TGTGCCAGCAGCGCCTCCGGGACAGGGGTTTGGGAGACCCAGTACTTC	CASSASGTGVWETQYF
-	many	TRBV7-9	TRBJ2-1	TGTGCCAGCAGTTTAAACCCCACGACCATTCGGTTC	CASSLNPTTIRF
TRBD2	-	TRBV12-3/TRBV12-4	TRBJ2-3	TGTGCCAGCAGGACTAGCGGGATCACAGATACGCAGTATTTT	CASRTSGITDTQYF
-	few	TRBV20-1	TRBJ1-6	TGCAGTGCTAGAGATTCTGCCACGGGCGTAGGCAATTCACCCCTCCACTTT	CSARDSATGVGNSPLHF
-	few	TRBV28	TRBJ1-4	TGTGCCAGCACTTCCGGGGGTCTTGAAAAACTGTTTTTT	CASTSGGLEKLFF
-	-	TRBV28	TRBJ2-2	TGTGCCAGCAGATCCACAGGGAAGAACACCGGGGAGCTGTTTTTT	CASRSTGKNTGELFF
-	-	TRBV4-1	TRBJ2-7	TGCGCCAGCAGCCACACCCAGGGCTTTGGCTACGAGCAGTACTTC	CASSHTQGFGYEQYF
TRBD1	-	TRBV4-1	TRBJ1-6	TGCGCCAGCAGCCGAATGACAGGGGCGACTTCACCCCTCCACTTT	CASSRMTGATSPLHF
-	many	TRBV7-2	TRBJ2-4	TGTGCCAGCAGCCCTTCTGGGGTTGCCAAAAACATTCAGTACTTC	CASSPSGVAKNIQYF
-	few	TRBV4-3	TRBJ1-3	TGCGCCAGCAGCCGGGACGACTTCTTAAGCTCTGGAAACACCATATATTTT	CASSRDDFLSSGNTIYF
-	many	TRBV15	TRBJ1-5	TGTGCCACCAGCAGAGGAGGTAATCAGCCCCAGCATTTT	CATSRGGNQPQHF